This T cell receptor beta chain was documented in a study of identical twins. There are many counts of this clonotype. The CDR3 extends over 13 amino acids. Deletions cut 4 bases from V and 2 bases from J, with 12 bases between. From germline, CDR1 is SQVTM and CDR2 ANQGSEA. TCRdb analysed the 5' RACE reads with MiXCR anew, one entry per CDR3 protein. The table includes hundreds of thousands of distinct CDR3 sequences, roughly 6% detected once. The source is a man younger than 30 in good health. The chain carries TRBV29-1 and TRBJ2-7; tentatively, D is TRBD2 (6 bases). Sequencing input: naive T cells sorted from blood. CDR3 protein: CSVGAGMTYEQYF. CDR3 DNA: TGCAGCGTTGGGGCGGGAATGACCTACGAGCAGTACTTC.